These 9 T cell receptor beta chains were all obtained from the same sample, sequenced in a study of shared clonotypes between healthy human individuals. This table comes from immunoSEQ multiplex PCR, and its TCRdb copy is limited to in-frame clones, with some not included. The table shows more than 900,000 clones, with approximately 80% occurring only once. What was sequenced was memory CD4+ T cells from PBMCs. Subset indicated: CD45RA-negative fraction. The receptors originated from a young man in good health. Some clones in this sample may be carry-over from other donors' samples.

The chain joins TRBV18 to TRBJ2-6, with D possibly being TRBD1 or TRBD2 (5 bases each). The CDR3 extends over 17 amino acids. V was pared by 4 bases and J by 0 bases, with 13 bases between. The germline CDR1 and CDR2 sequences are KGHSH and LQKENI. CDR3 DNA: TGTGCCAGCTCACGTAACCAGGGACGCTCTGGGGCCAACGTCCTGACTTTC. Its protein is CASSRNQGRSGANVLTF.

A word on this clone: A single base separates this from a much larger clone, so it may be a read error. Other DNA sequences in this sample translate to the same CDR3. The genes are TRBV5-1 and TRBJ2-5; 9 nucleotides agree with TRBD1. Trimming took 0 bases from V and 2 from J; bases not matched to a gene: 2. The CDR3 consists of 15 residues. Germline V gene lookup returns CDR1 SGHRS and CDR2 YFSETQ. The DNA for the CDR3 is TGCGCCAGCAGCTTGGCCGGGACAGGGCAAGAGACCCAGTACTTC. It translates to CASSLAGTGQETQYF.

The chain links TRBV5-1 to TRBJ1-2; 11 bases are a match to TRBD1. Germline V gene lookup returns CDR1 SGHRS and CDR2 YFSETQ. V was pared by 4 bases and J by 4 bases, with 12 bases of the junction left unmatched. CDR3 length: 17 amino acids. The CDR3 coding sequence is TGCGCCAGCAGCCGAACCCCGGACAGGGGGCAAACCTATGGCTACACCTTC. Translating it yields CASSRTPDRGQTYGYTF. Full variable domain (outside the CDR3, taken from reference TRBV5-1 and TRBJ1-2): KAGVTQTPRYLIKTRGQQVTLSCSPISGHRSVSWYQQTPGQGLQFLFEYFSETQRNKGNFPGRFSGRQFSNSRSEMNVSTLELGDSALYLCASSRTPDRGQTYGYTFGSGTRLTVV.

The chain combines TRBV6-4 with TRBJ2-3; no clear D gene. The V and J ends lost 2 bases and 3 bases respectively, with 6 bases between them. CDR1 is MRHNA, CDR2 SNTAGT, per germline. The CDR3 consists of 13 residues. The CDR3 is CASSDRVTDTQYF. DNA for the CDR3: TGTGCCAGCAGTGACAGGGTGACAGATACGCAGTATTTT.

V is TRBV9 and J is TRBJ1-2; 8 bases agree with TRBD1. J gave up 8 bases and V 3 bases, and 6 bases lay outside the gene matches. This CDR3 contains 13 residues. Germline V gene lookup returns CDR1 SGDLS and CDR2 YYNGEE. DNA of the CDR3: TGTGCCAGCAGCGCCCCCGGGACAGGAGGCTACACCTTC. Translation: CASSAPGTGGYTF.

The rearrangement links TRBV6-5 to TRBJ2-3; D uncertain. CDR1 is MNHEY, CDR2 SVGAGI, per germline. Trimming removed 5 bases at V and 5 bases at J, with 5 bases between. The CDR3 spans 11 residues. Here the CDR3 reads CASSDQDTQYF. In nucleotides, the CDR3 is TGTGCCAGCAGTGATCAAGATACGCAGTATTTT.

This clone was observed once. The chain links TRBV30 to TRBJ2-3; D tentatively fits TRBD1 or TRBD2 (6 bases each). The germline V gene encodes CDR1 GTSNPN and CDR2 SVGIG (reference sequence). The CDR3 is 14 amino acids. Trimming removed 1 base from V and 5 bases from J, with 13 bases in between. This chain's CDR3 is CAWSAGASVDTQYF. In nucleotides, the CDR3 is TGTGCCTGGAGTGCGGGGGCCTCAGTAGATACGCAGTATTTT.

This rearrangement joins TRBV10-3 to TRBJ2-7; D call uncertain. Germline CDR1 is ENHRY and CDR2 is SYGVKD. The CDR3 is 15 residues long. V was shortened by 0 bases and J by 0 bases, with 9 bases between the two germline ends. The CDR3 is CAISESNRPSYEQYF. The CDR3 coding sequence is TGTGCCATCAGTGAGTCTAATCGTCCCTCCTACGAGCAGTACTTC.

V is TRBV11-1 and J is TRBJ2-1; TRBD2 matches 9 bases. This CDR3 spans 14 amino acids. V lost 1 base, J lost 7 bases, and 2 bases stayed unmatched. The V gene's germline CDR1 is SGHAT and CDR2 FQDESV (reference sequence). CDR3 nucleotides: TGTGCCAGCAGCTTAGTTCTAGCGGGAAATGAGCAGTTCTTC. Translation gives CASSLVLAGNEQFF.